This T cell receptor beta chain was captured in a study of response to subunit inactivated influenza vaccine. Study-level results: Each seasonal flu vaccination may recruit only limited new T cells, authors suggested.

Each CDR3 protein gets one entry after TCRdb re-called the RT-PCR reads with MiXCR. The sample lists around 520,000 distinct CDR3 sequences; over 9.5% were seen once. CDR3 size: 14 residues. V shed 6 bases, J shed 0 bases, and the junction held 4 bases outside the gene matches. This clonotype showed up many times. Its specificity is unknown. Sequences were derived from PBMCs from blood, sampled on the day of vaccination. The source of this sequence is a man aged 50 or older who received an inactivated influenza vaccine. The chain employs TRBV12-3 or TRBV12-4 and TRBJ1-1, with TRBD1 identical over 7 bases. Here the CDR3 DNA reads TGTGCCAGCAGAGCGACAGGGATGAACACTGAAGCTTTCTTT. Translated: CASRATGMNTEAFF.